The rows below give T cell receptor beta chains drawn from one sample of a study of yellow fever vaccine responses in identical twins. In TCRdb, the RT-PCR reads were re-called with MiXCR into one record per CDR3 protein. The sample comprises under 20,000 distinct CDR3 sequences, roughly 70% of which are singletons, and about 2.5% rests with the top ten. The sequencing used T cells from blood (PBMCs), unsorted or a sorted subset (not recorded which), collected before or after yellow fever vaccination (not recorded which). The receptors come from a woman between 18 and 29 years old who received the yellow fever vaccine. Each CDR3 is given with its conserved first and last residue. A D gene is named only where the DNA matches it firmly. Clone size, where shown, is once, few, many, or a class for clones that have expanded.

clone_size	v_call	j_call	d_call	cdr3_aa	cdr3_nt
NA	TRBV5-4	TRBJ2-1	TRBD1	CASSFGDRGYNEQFF	TGTGCCAGCAGCTTTGGAGACAGGGGCTACAATGAGCAGTTCTTC
once	TRBV18	TRBJ1-3	NA	CASSPELQLTGNTIYF	TGTGCCAGCTCACCAGAGCTGCAACTAACTGGAAACACCATATATTTT
few	TRBV20-1	TRBJ2-7	TRBD2	CSARKSSGRLDEQYF	TGCAGTGCTAGAAAGTCAAGCGGGAGGCTTGACGAGCAGTACTTC
NA	TRBV5-6	TRBJ1-5	NA	CASSSARYSNQPQHF	TGTGCCAGCAGCTCGGCGAGGTATAGCAATCAGCCCCAGCATTTT
NA	TRBV3-1	TRBJ1-1	NA	CASTPRTLNTEAFF	TGTGCCAGCACCCCTCGGACCCTGAACACTGAAGCTTTCTTT
NA	TRBV7-3	TRBJ2-7	NA	CASSPGGAVHLGEQYF	TGTGCCAGCAGTCCCGGGGGCGCGGTACATCTAGGCGAGCAGTACTTC
NA	TRBV7-2	TRBJ1-5	NA	CASSPDNTRNQPQHF	TGTGCCAGCAGCCCAGATAATACGCGAAATCAGCCCCAGCATTTT
NA	TRBV28	TRBJ2-7	TRBD1	CASTTGTVFHEQYF	TGTGCCAGCACCACCGGGACAGTTTTTCACGAGCAGTACTTC
NA	TRBV11-2	TRBJ2-7	TRBD2	CASSAGLAATYEQYF	TGTGCCAGCAGCGCAGGACTAGCGGCAACCTACGAGCAGTACTTC
once	TRBV29-1	TRBJ2-1	NA	CSVQFSGEQFF	TGCAGCGTCCAATTCAGTGGTGAGCAGTTCTTC
NA	TRBV18	TRBJ1-6	TRBD1	CASSVDRGNSPLHF	TGTGCCAGCTCAGTGGACAGGGGCAATTCACCCCTCCACTTT
NA	TRBV4-1	TRBJ2-1	NA	CASSREKTGTPLDEQFF	TGCGCCAGCAGCCGGGAGAAAACCGGGACTCCCCTCGATGAGCAGTTCTTC
NA	TRBV28	TRBJ1-1	NA	CASSLRMGGNTEAFF	TGTGCCAGCAGTTTAAGGATGGGGGGAAACACTGAAGCTTTCTTT
few	TRBV5-5	TRBJ2-7	TRBD2	CASSLGLAGGEQYF	TGTGCCAGCAGCCTGGGACTAGCGGGCGGGGAGCAGTACTTC
NA	TRBV19	TRBJ1-2	NA	CASTFSRQNGYTF	TGTGCCAGTACCTTCTCCCGACAGAATGGCTACACCTTC
NA	TRBV12-3/TRBV12-4	TRBJ2-1	TRBD1	CASSWGGTAQFF	TGTGCCAGCAGTTGGGGTGGGACAGCTCAGTTCTTC
once	TRBV27	TRBJ2-1	TRBD2	CASGTSPSGYNEQFF	TGTGCCAGCGGGACTAGCCCTAGTGGGTACAATGAGCAGTTCTTC
NA	TRBV24-1	TRBJ2-5	TRBD2	CATAEGRAIKTQYF	TGTGCCACCGCCGAGGGGAGGGCCATAAAGACCCAGTACTTC
NA	TRBV5-3	TRBJ1-5	NA	CASSLEQALPSPQHF	TGTGCCAGCAGCTTGGAGCAGGCCTTACCGAGTCCCCAGCATTTT
NA	TRBV29-1	TRBJ2-7	TRBD1	CSVTGGTAYEQYF	TGCAGCGTTACAGGGGGCACCGCCTACGAGCAGTACTTC
NA	TRBV10-1	TRBJ2-1	NA	CASSESGNEQFF	TGCGCCAGCAGTGAGTCTGGTAATGAGCAGTTCTTC
NA	TRBV18	TRBJ2-7	NA	CASSPGAGSYEQYF	TGTGCCAGCTCACCAGGGGCGGGCAGCTACGAGCAGTACTTC
NA	TRBV10-1	TRBJ2-1	NA	CASSESTGIAFF	TGCGCCAGCAGTGAGTCGACGGGTATTGCGTTCTTC
NA	TRBV10-1	TRBJ2-5	NA	CASSRANQETQYF	TGCGCCAGCAGCCGGGCCAACCAAGAGACCCAGTACTTC
NA	TRBV10-3	TRBJ2-1	TRBD1	CAINRDRVGNEQFF	TGTGCCATCAACAGAGACAGGGTTGGCAATGAGCAGTTCTTC
NA	TRBV11-2	TRBJ1-2	NA	CASSDGGFGGYTF	TGTGCCAGCAGCGACGGGGGGTTCGGGGGCTACACCTTC
NA	TRBV12-3/TRBV12-4	TRBJ1-1	NA	CASSFKTGEAFF	TGTGCCAGCAGTTTTAAAACAGGTGAAGCTTTCTTT